Each of the 5 T cell receptor beta chains below was sequenced from the same sample in a study of blood T cell repertoires in COVID-19. Some clones are missing from TCRdb's copy, which holds only in-frame ones; the method was immunoSEQ multiplex PCR. The data contain more than 300,000 clones, 88% of them singletons. Material for sequencing was PBMCs or T cells enriched from blood (not recorded which). These TCRs come from a woman between 18 and 30 years old who had recovered from COVID-19.

The chain recombines TRBV28 with TRBJ1-5; 7 nucleotides line up with TRBD1. CDR3 length: 15 residues. V trimming: 6 bases; J trimming: 8 bases; junction bases outside the gene matches: 13. The V gene's germline CDR1 is MDHEN and CDR2 SYDVKM. The CDR3 reads CASSITGVRKEPQHF. The CDR3 coding sequence is TGTGCCAGCAGCATAACAGGGGTCCGCAAGGAGCCCCAGCATTTT.

This chain connects TRBV7-9 to TRBJ2-5; maybe TRBD2 (6 bases). Germline-derived CDR1 and CDR2 are SEHNR and FQNEAQ (reference sequence). The V end lost 8 bases, the J end lost 4 bases, and 17 bases lay between the germline ends. The CDR3 extends over 14 amino acids. The CDR3: CASVHGGRVETQYF. In DNA form, the CDR3 reads TGTGCCAGCGTACACGGGGGTAGGGTAGAGACCCAGTACTTC.

The chain is built from TRBV6-4 and TRBJ2-1; D gene unclear. The CDR3 spans 13 residues. The germline CDR1 and CDR2 sequences are MRHNA and SNTAGT. V was clipped by 4 bases and J by 4 bases, with 8 bases between them. CDR3 region: CASSVGPYNEQFF. For the CDR3, the DNA is TGTGCCAGCAGTGTGGGCCCGTACAATGAGCAGTTCTTC.

The sample holds one count of this clone. This rearrangement joins TRBV9 to TRBJ1-1; 7 bases line up with TRBD1. CDR1 and CDR2 from the germline V gene are SGDLS and YYNGEE. J gave up 5 bases and V 4 bases, and 8 bases lay outside the gene matches. The CDR3 covers 14 residues. CDR3 nucleotide sequence: TGTGCCAGCAGCACCGACAGGGATTCGACTGAAGCTTTCTTT. Amino acid sequence: CASSTDRDSTEAFF.

The CDR3 DNA sequence: TGTGCCAGCAGCTTAGTGGGGAGCCATGAGCAGTTCTTC. Protein: CASSLVGSHEQFF. The V call is TRBV11-2, the J call TRBJ2-1; D is possibly TRBD2 (5 bases). The germline CDR1 and CDR2 sequences are SGHAT and FQNNGV. Trimming cost V 1 base and J 8 bases, with 9 bases left between them. The CDR3 is 13 residues long.